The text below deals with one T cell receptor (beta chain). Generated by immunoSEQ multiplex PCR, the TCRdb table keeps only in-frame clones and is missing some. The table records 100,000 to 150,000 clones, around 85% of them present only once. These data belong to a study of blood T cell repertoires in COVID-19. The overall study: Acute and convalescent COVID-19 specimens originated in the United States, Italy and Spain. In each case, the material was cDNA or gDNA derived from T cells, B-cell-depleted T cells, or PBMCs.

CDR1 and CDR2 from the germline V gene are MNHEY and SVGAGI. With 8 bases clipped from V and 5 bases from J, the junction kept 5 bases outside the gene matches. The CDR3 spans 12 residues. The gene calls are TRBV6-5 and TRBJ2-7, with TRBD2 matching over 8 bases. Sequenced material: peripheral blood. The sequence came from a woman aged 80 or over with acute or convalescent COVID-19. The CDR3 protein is CASSTSGHEQYF. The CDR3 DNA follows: TGTGCCAGCTCAACTAGCGGTCACGAGCAGTACTTC.